Following are 2 T cell receptor beta chains from one sample sequenced in a study of human T cells and chemical hapten exposure. The library labeled individual cDNA molecules by adding unique molecular identifiers to them. TCRdb reanalysed the reads using MiXCR and keeps one entry per CDR3 protein. The sample consists of fewer than 150,000 distinct CDR3 sequences, over 7.5% of them appearing once. The template was total RNA from unfractionated whole blood. The material sequenced was whole blood. Every receptor here comes from a human donor in good health. Some clones in this sample may be carry-over from other donors' samples.

The rearrangement links TRBV12-3 or TRBV12-4 to TRBJ1-1; TRBD1 matches 8 bases. This CDR3 spans 12 amino acids. With V trimmed by 7 bases and J by 6 bases, 4 bases remained unmatched. CDR3 residues: CASIRGQSEAFF. The CDR3 DNA sequence: TGTGCCAGCATCAGGGGGCAGTCTGAAGCTTTCTTT.

This clonotype was detected ten times or more. V and J are TRBV11-3 and TRBJ2-1, with D perhaps TRBD2 (5 bases). The V gene lost 6 bases and the J gene lost 4 bases, with 16 bases spanning the gap. Germline V gene data show CDR1 as SGHNT and CDR2 as YENEEA. The CDR3 loop spans 15 amino acids. This chain's CDR3 is CASSQTLEPYNEQFF. CDR3 DNA sequence: TGTGCCAGCAGTCAAACACTAGAACCTTACAATGAGCAGTTCTTC. Full variable domain (remainder filled in from reference TRBV11-3 and TRBJ2-1): EAGVVQSPRYKIIEKKQPVAFWCNPISGHNTLYWYLQNLGQGPELLIRYENEEAVDDSQLPKDRFSAERLKGVDSTLKIQPAELGDSAVYLCASSQTLEPYNEQFFGPGTRLTVL.